Listed below are T cell receptor beta chains from one sample, sequenced in a study of patients and donors after allogeneic stem cell transplantation. TCRdb called the RT-PCR reads again in MiXCR, with one record for every CDR3 protein. The table lists 900,000 to 1,000,000 distinct CDR3 sequences, under 20% of them singletons. Sequenced: blood, either unsorted or a sorted T cell fraction (not recorded which). The receptors were gathered from a human donor who was either an allogeneic HSCT recipient or a stem cell or donor lymphocyte infusion donor (not recorded which). It is not recorded whose cells these are; they may come from a transplant donor. CDR3s include the opening cysteine and the closing phenylalanine or tryptophan. The D gene is left open where the match is weak. Clone size is not always given. Where it is, it says once, few, many or a class for expanded clones.

d_call j_call v_call clone_size cdr3_length cdr3_nt cdr3_aa
TRBD2 TRBJ2-7 TRBV2 . 15 TGTGCCAGTGCTGGACTAGCGGGAGACTTTGGCGAGCAGTACTTC CASAGLAGDFGEQYF
TRBD1 TRBJ2-2 TRBV30 few 16 TGTGCCTGGAGTGTTTTCAGAGGGGGCCGCACCGGGGAGCTGTTTTTT CAWSVFRGGRTGELFF
. TRBJ1-5 TRBV3-1 few 18 TGTGCCAGCAGCCAAGGAAGGATTCAGGAGCATAGCAATCAGCCCCAGCATTTT CASSQGRIQEHSNQPQHF
. TRBJ2-4 TRBV27 few 11 TGTGCCAGCAAAATCCTAAACATTCAGTACTTC CASKILNIQYF
TRBD2 TRBJ2-1 TRBV18 few 18 TGTGCCAGCTCACCACAGCGCGGGAGTATTCCCTCCTACAATGAGCAGTTCTTC CASSPQRGSIPSYNEQFF
TRBD2 TRBJ2-3 TRBV2 . 17 TGTGCCAGCAGTCCTAGCGGGAGGGCCCCCAGCACAGATACGCAGTATTTT CASSPSGRAPSTDTQYF
TRBD2 TRBJ2-7 TRBV29-1 few 12 TGCAGCGTTCGGGCGGGAGGCTACGAGCAGTACTTC CSVRAGGYEQYF
. TRBJ1-2 TRBV14 few 9 TGTGCCAGCAGCGGAGGGGGTGATTTC CASSGGGDF
. TRBJ1-2 TRBV7-9 few 16 TGTGCCAGCAGCCAGTCCGGGTCTCCTCCTAACTATGGCTACACCTTC CASSQSGSPPNYGYTF
TRBD2 TRBJ2-7 TRBV27 few 18 TGTGCCAGCAGTTTACGATTCCCTAGCGGCCTCAGCTCCTACGAGCAGTACTTC CASSLRFPSGLSSYEQYF
TRBD1 TRBJ1-6 TRBV30 few 15 TGTGCCTGGAGGGACGGGACAGCTTATAATTCACCCCTCCACTTT CAWRDGTAYNSPLHF
TRBD1 TRBJ2-3 TRBV4-3 . 16 TGCGCCAGCAGCCAATCCCTTGGACAGGGTGAAGATACGCAGTATTTT CASSQSLGQGEDTQYF
TRBD1 TRBJ1-6 TRBV29-1 . 13 TGCAGCGTTGGGGACAGTCGTTATTCACCCCTCCACTTT CSVGDSRYSPLHF
. TRBJ1-4 TRBV12-3/TRBV12-4 many 15 TGTGCCAGCAGGCCCGGGGACTCGGCTAATGAAAAACTGTTTTTT CASRPGDSANEKLFF
. TRBJ1-1 TRBV7-9 few 15 TGTGCCAGCAGCCAAAGGGGGTTCCAGAACACTGAAGCTTTCTTT CASSQRGFQNTEAFF
. TRBJ1-5 TRBV12-3/TRBV12-4 few 11 TGTGCCAGCCGGCAAGCGGGGACCCAGCATTTT CASRQAGTQHF
TRBD1 TRBJ2-3 TRBV4-1 many 15 TGCGCCAGCAGCCCAACAGGGGGTTTGGTAGATACGCAGTATTTT CASSPTGGLVDTQYF
. TRBJ1-3 TRBV15 few 13 TGTGCCACGGGGCAGGCCTCTGGAAACACCATATATTTT CATGQASGNTIYF
. TRBJ2-1 TRBV6-2/TRBV6-3 . 17 TGTGCCAGCAGTTACTCGATTATTCGGGTCCTGTACGGCTCGCAGTTCTTC CASSYSIIRVLYGSQFF
. TRBJ2-7 TRBV2 . 13 TGTGCCAGCATCGCCCAGGGAGTACACGAGCAGTACTTC CASIAQGVHEQYF
TRBD1 TRBJ2-2 TRBV12-3/TRBV12-4 many 13 TGTGCCTCCGGGACAGGGAACACCGGGGAGCTGTTTTTT CASGTGNTGELFF
. TRBJ1-2 TRBV20-1 . 12 TGCAGTGCCCCTGTAGTAGGGGGAGGCTACACCTTC CSAPVVGGGYTF
. TRBJ2-1 TRBV6-1 few 15 TGTGCCAGCAGTGGGGGGCTGGTCTCCTACAATGAGCAGTTCTTC CASSGGLVSYNEQFF
TRBD2 TRBJ2-1 TRBV12-3/TRBV12-4 few 18 TGTGCCAGCAGTTTAGGTTCTAGGCTAGCGGGCTTTTACAATGAGCAGTTCTTC CASSLGSRLAGFYNEQFF
. TRBJ2-5 TRBV7-9 few 14 TGTGCCAGCAGCTTAATTGGGGGGCCAGAGACCCAGTACTTC CASSLIGGPETQYF
TRBD1 TRBJ2-2 TRBV6-4 few 14 TGTGCCAGCAGTGCCCGGACAGGCACCGGGGAGCTGTTTTTT CASSARTGTGELFF
. TRBJ2-7 TRBV7-6 . 17 TGTGCCAGCAGCGCGAGAGGTCAGCGCGCCGTCTCCTACGAGCAGTACTTC CASSARGQRAVSYEQYF
. TRBJ1-3 TRBV20-1 many 12 TGCAGTGCCCGTTCCTCTGGAAACACCATATATTTT CSARSSGNTIYF
TRBD2 TRBJ2-2 TRBV4-2 . 17 TGTGCCAGCAGCCAAGGGGCTAGCGGGGACGGCACCGGGGAGCTGTTTTTT CASSQGASGDGTGELFF
. TRBJ2-4 TRBV4-1 few 16 TGCGCCAGCAGCCAAGGGACACTGTCCGGCAAAAACATTCAGTACTTC CASSQGTLSGKNIQYF
. TRBJ2-1 TRBV6-6 few 13 TGTGCCAGCAGCCCCGGGAAAAACAATGAGCAGTTCTTC CASSPGKNNEQFF
. TRBJ1-2 TRBV18 . 15 TGTGCCAGCTCACCACCGAGGCAGGGCAACTATGGCTACACCTTC CASSPPRQGNYGYTF
TRBD1 TRBJ2-5 TRBV6-1 many 15 TGTGCCAGCAGTGCGACAGGGACACTTCAAGAGACCCAGTACTTC CASSATGTLQETQYF
. TRBJ2-7 TRBV20-1 . 13 TGCAGTGCCCTAAGTTCCTGGGGATACGAGCAGTACTTC CSALSSWGYEQYF
. TRBJ2-5 TRBV5-1 . 13 TGCGCCAGCAGCTCGGGACCGACCGGGGACCAGTACTTC CASSSGPTGDQYF
TRBD2 TRBJ2-7 TRBV6-5 . 15 TGTGCCAGCAGTTACTCTCCCCTAGCGGGGGGTGAGCAGTACTTC CASSYSPLAGGEQYF
. TRBJ1-2 TRBV20-1 many 15 TGCAGTGCTAGAACTGTCGGGACAAACGACTATGGCTACACCTTC CSARTVGTNDYGYTF
TRBD1 TRBJ1-2 TRBV6-1 . 15 TGTGCCAGCAGGGACAGGGGGCGTTCTCCCTATGGCTACACCTTC CASRDRGRSPYGYTF
TRBD1 TRBJ1-5 TRBV12-3/TRBV12-4 many 16 TGTGCCAGCAGTTTTCGGGGGACAGGGCCCAATCAGCCCCAGCATTTT CASSFRGTGPNQPQHF
. TRBJ2-5 TRBV7-9 few 14 TGTGCCAGCAGCCCAACAGGGTCCCAAGAGACCCAGTACTTC CASSPTGSQETQYF
TRBD1 TRBJ1-5 TRBV15 . 17 TGTGCCACCAGCATAAAACAGGGGGCCGGGGGCAATCAGCCCCAGCATTTT CATSIKQGAGGNQPQHF
. TRBJ2-7 TRBV28 few 16 TGTGCCAGCAGTTTATACCCTCCCGGTCTCGGATACGAGCAGTACTTC CASSLYPPGLGYEQYF
TRBD2 TRBJ2-7 TRBV6-1 . 18 TGTGCCAGCAGTCCCGGCAGCGGGAAATCCTCGAACAATTACGAGCAGTACTTC CASSPGSGKSSNNYEQYF
. TRBJ2-3 TRBV10-3 . 11 TGTGCCACCAGCCGCGCAGATACGCAGTATTTT CATSRADTQYF
. TRBJ2-5 TRBV4-1 . 19 TGCGCCAGCAGCCAAGCTAAGTCTGCGGGACAGACGTTTTTGGAGACCCAGTACTTC CASSQAKSAGQTFLETQYF
. TRBJ2-1 TRBV7-3 many 17 TGTGCCAGCAGCTTAAGAGGCGGGGTTAGCTCCTACAATGAGCAGTTCTTC CASSLRGGVSSYNEQFF
. TRBJ2-7 TRBV18 . 13 TGTGCCAGCTCACCGGGCAGCCAATACGAGCAGTACTTC CASSPGSQYEQYF
. TRBJ1-2 TRBV6-5 few 13 TGTGCCAGCAGTTCCTTGACGCGTTACGGCTACACCTTC CASSSLTRYGYTF
. TRBJ1-3 TRBV29-1 . 18 TGCAGCGTTGAAGATGGGTCCGCGCGGGGGCTGGCTGGAAACACCATATATTTT CSVEDGSARGLAGNTIYF
. TRBJ1-3 TRBV5-5 few 14 TGTGCCAGCAGCTTGGGTATTGGCCTGAACACCATATATTTT CASSLGIGLNTIYF
. TRBJ2-5 TRBV5-6 . 14 TGTGCCAGCAGCTTTGACGAGTTCCAAGAGACCCAGTACTTC CASSFDEFQETQYF
. TRBJ1-5 TRBV12-3/TRBV12-4 few 13 TGTGCCAGCAGTGATGGTGGCAATCAGCCCCAGCATTTT CASSDGGNQPQHF
. TRBJ2-2 TRBV5-5 few 15 TGTGCCAGCAGCTCCGGAACTAAATACACCGGGGAGCTGTTTTTT CASSSGTKYTGELFF
. TRBJ2-2 TRBV20-1 . 14 TGCAGTGCTAGACCAGGGGCGAGCACCGGGGAGCTGTTTTTT CSARPGASTGELFF
. TRBJ1-2 TRBV6-1 . 15 TGTGCCAGCAGTGTACCCAGGGGAGTAGACTATGGCTACACCTTC CASSVPRGVDYGYTF
TRBD2 TRBJ2-1 TRBV25-1 few 15 TGTGCCAGCAGTGATGGGGCACTAGCGGGATATGAGCAGTTCTTC CASSDGALAGYEQFF
. TRBJ1-3 TRBV28 few 14 TGTGCCAGTTTGTCAGGGGACTCTGGAAACACCATATATTTT CASLSGDSGNTIYF
. TRBJ1-1 TRBV12-3/TRBV12-4 . 13 TGTGCCAGCAGTTCGGGCTTCGGGGTTGAAGCTTTCTTT CASSSGFGVEAFF
. TRBJ2-3 TRBV6-5 . 17 TGTGCCAGCAGTTACTCTCGTCCCGAAATAGCTCCAGATGCGCAGTATTTT CASSYSRPEIAPDAQYF
. TRBJ1-3 TRBV12-3/TRBV12-4 many 12 TGTGCCAGCAGTCCCTCGCGAAACACCATATATTTT CASSPSRNTIYF